Below are 19 T cell receptor beta chains sequenced from a single sample in a study of human versus mouse CDR3 diversity and MHC coevolution. Sequenced by immunoSEQ multiplex PCR; TCRdb stores in-frame clones only, minus some. The sample records about 73,000 clones, 85% to 95% being singletons. The material sequenced was naive CD4+ T cells from blood. The subset here: CD45RO-negative CD62L-positive naive CD4 T cells. The receptors stem from a person aged 25 to 75 in good health.

As for this clone: Other DNA sequences of this sample code for an identical CDR3. This chain joins TRBV28 and TRBJ1-2; 7 nucleotides match TRBD1. CDR3 length equals 13 residues. CDR1 is MDHEN, CDR2 SYDVKM, per germline. With 3 bases clipped from V and 2 bases from J, the junction kept 0 bases outside the gene matches. The CDR3: CASSLGQNYGYTF. Here the CDR3 DNA reads TGTGCCAGCAGTTTGGGACAGAACTATGGCTACACCTTC.

This chain connects TRBV2 to TRBJ1-1, with TRBD1 matching 7 bases. The CDR3 length is 15 residues. Trimming took 5 bases from V and 3 from J; bases not matched to a gene: 9. Germline-derived CDR1 and CDR2 are SNHLY and FYNNEI. The CDR3 DNA reads TGTGCCAGCAGTCCAGGGGGAATCGGATACACTGAAGCTTTCTTT. This gives the protein CASSPGGIGYTEAFF. The complete variable domain, with remaining parts taken from reference TRBV2 and TRBJ1-1, reads EPEVTQTPSHQVTQMGQEVILRCVPISNHLYFYWYRQILGQKVEFLVSFYNNEISEKSEIFDDQFSVERPDGSNFTLKIRSTKLEDSAMYFCASSPGGIGYTEAFFGQGTRLTVV.

The J gene is TRBJ1-1, the V gene TRBV7-9; no clear D. CDR1 and CDR2 from the germline V gene are SEHNR and FQNEAQ (reference sequence). The CDR3 length is 15 residues. V lost 3 bases to trimming and J lost 1 base, with 12 bases between them. The CDR3, as DNA: TGTGCCAGCAGCTTGGTGGGAGGCGAGAACACTGAAGCTTTCTTT. This encodes CASSLVGGENTEAFF. The full variable domain, rest sourced from reference TRBV7-9 and TRBJ1-1, is DTGVSQNPRHKITKRGQNVTFRCDPISEHNRLYWYRQTLGQGPEFLTYFQNEAQLEKSRLLSDRFSAERPKGSFSTLEIQRTEQGDSAMYLCASSLVGGENTEAFFGQGTRLTVV.

The chain joins TRBV5-5 to TRBJ2-1; possibly TRBD2 for D (5 bases). The CDR3 has 17 amino acids. Trimming took 1 base from V and 10 from J, leaving 24 bases between them. The germline CDR1 and CDR2 sequences are SGHKS and YYEKEE (reference sequence). This chain's CDR3 is CASSLSLALSATWEQFF. The DNA for the CDR3 is TGTGCCAGCAGCTTGTCCCTAGCCCTGAGCGCAACGTGGGAGCAGTTCTTC. Supplemented by reference TRBV5-5 and TRBJ2-1, the full variable domain reads DAGVTQSPTHLIKTRGQQVTLRCSPISGHKSVSWYQQVLGQGPQFIFQYYEKEERGRGNFPDRFSARQFPNYSSELNVNALLLGDSALYLCASSLSLALSATWEQFFGPGTRLTVL.

The table lists this clone with a few counts. V and J are TRBV5-4 and TRBJ2-7; D is perhaps TRBD1 (6 bases). The CDR3 length is 12 residues. Between the trimmed V and J ends, which lost 2 bases and 3 bases, there was a span of 6 bases. Germline V lookup: CDR1 SGHNT, CDR2 YYREEE (reference sequence). CDR3 nucleotide sequence: TGTGCCAGCAGCTTAGGGGGCTACGAGCAGTACTTC. It specifies CASSLGGYEQYF.

V and J are TRBV2 and TRBJ1-6; D remains ambiguous. The CDR3 has 13 residues. V lost 4 bases, J lost 4 bases, and 5 bases lay in between. Germline CDR1 and CDR2: SNHLY and FYNNEI. The chain's CDR3 is CASSGDYNSPLHF. CDR3 DNA: TGTGCCAGCAGTGGAGATTATAATTCACCCCTCCACTTT. Looking up the rest from reference TRBV2 and TRBJ1-6 gives the full variable domain: EPEVTQTPSHQVTQMGQEVILRCVPISNHLYFYWYRQILGQKVEFLVSFYNNEISEKSEIFDDQFSVERPDGSNFTLKIRSTKLEDSAMYFCASSGDYNSPLHFGNGTRLTVT.

There are a few counts of this clone. The V and J genes are TRBV19 and TRBJ1-5, with D perhaps TRBD1 (5 bases). Trimming removed 4 bases at V and 5 bases at J, with 9 bases between. This CDR3 has 13 amino acids. Germline V gene sequence: CDR1 LNHDA, CDR2 SQIVND (reference sequence). This CDR3 is CASSSQGDQPQHF. In DNA form, the CDR3 reads TGTGCCAGTAGTAGCCAGGGTGATCAGCCCCAGCATTTT.

This clone has more than one count but fewer than ten. The rearrangement links TRBV5-1 to TRBJ2-2; 10 bases line up with TRBD2. The CDR3 loop spans 16 amino acids. CDR1 is SGHRS and CDR2 is YFSETQ in the germline V gene. V was pared by 3 bases and J by 6 bases, with 8 bases of the junction left unmatched. This CDR3 reads CASSSGGLAGAGELFF. CDR3 sequence (DNA): TGCGCCAGCAGCTCTGGTGGGCTAGCGGGAGCCGGGGAGCTGTTTTTT.

V usage is TRBV2 and J usage is TRBJ2-7, with TRBD2 identical over 8 bases. Trimming cost V 6 bases and J 0 bases; bases outside gene matches: 7. The CDR3 sequence is 15 residues long. The germline gives CDR1 SNHLY, CDR2 FYNNEI. CDR3 nucleotide sequence: TGTGCCAGCAGCCGGGAGGGTGGGGGCTCCTACGAGCAGTACTTC. It yields the protein CASSREGGGSYEQYF.

In this sample, this clone turned up once. The J gene is TRBJ2-2, the V gene TRBV9; D possibly corresponds to TRBD2 (6 bases). The CDR3 spans 13 residues. In germline, CDR1 is SGDLS, CDR2 YYNGEE. Trimming pared 3 bases from V and 6 bases from J, leaving 9 bases between. The CDR3 spells CASSGLAPGELFF. DNA for the CDR3: TGTGCCAGCAGCGGTCTAGCGCCCGGGGAGCTGTTTTTT.

The rearrangement joins TRBV10-1 to TRBJ2-3, with 8 bases identical to TRBD2. Per germline, CDR1 WNHNN and CDR2 SYGVQD (reference sequence). The CDR3 spans 16 residues. J lost 2 bases, V lost 4 bases, and 8 bases had no gene match. In DNA form, the CDR3 reads TGCGCCAGCAGTGTCCACCTTAGCGGGGACACAGATACGCAGTATTTT. This translates into CASSVHLSGDTDTQYF.

This clone was picked up one time. The gene calls are TRBV6-5 and TRBJ1-5; D remains unclear. From germline, CDR1 is MNHEY and CDR2 SVGAGI. Trimming stripped 8 bases from V and 7 bases from J, with 9 bases between. CDR3 length: 11 amino acids. CDR3 DNA sequence: TGTGCCAGCTCGGGGTTCCAGCCCCAGCATTTT. Protein sequence: CASSGFQPQHF.

This chain links TRBV7-8 with TRBJ2-5; TRBD1 might be the D (5 bases). The J call may not be correct, given that the DNA end is closer to TRBJ2-7. CDR3 length: 12 residues. The germline V gene has CDR1 SGHVS and CDR2 FQNEAQ. The CDR3 coding sequence is TGTGCCAGCAGCTCCCAGGGCCACGAGCAGTACTTC. It specifies CASSSQGHEQYF.

This chain connects TRBV10-2 to TRBJ2-2; 10 bases match TRBD2. CDR1 WSHSY and CDR2 SAAADI come from the germline V gene. Losses at the gene ends were 5 bases for V and 6 bases for J; bases not matched to a gene: 3. CDR3 length equals 14 residues. The CDR3: CASSRTSGAGELFF. CDR3 DNA: TGCGCCAGCAGTCGAACTAGCGGGGCCGGGGAGCTGTTTTTT.

CDR3 in amino acids: CASSLNAGYGYTF. Written as DNA, the CDR3 is TGTGCCAGCAGCCTAAATGCGGGTTATGGCTACACCTTC. The chain couples TRBV9 to TRBJ1-2; D gene uncertain. Germline loops: CDR1 SGDLS, CDR2 YYNGEE. Trimming took 4 bases from V and 5 from J, leaving 12 bases between them. The CDR3 sequence is 13 residues long. The full variable domain, in which reference TRBV9 and TRBJ1-2 provide the parts outside the CDR3, is DSGVTQTPKHLITATGQRVTLRCSPRSGDLSVYWYQQSLDQGLQFLIQYYNGEERAKGNILERFSAQQFPDLHSELNLSSLELGDSALYFCASSLNAGYGYTFGSGTRLTVV.

The rearrangement uses TRBV30 and TRBJ1-4; D might be TRBD1 (5 bases). Trimming pared 4 bases from V and 2 bases from J, leaving 14 bases between. The CDR3 spans 15 residues. The V gene's germline CDR1 is GTSNPN and CDR2 SVGIG (reference sequence). CDR3 DNA: TGTGCCTGGACCCCTCCGGGACTGACTAATGAAAAACTGTTTTTT. It encodes CAWTPPGLTNEKLFF.

The chain joins TRBV4-1 to TRBJ2-5; 12 bases line up with TRBD2. Germline trimming cut 2 bases from V and 4 bases from J; bases unmatched to any gene: 5. This CDR3 is built from 16 residues. Germline CDR1 and CDR2: MGHRA and YSYEKL. CDR3 DNA sequence: TGCGCCAGCAGCCAAACTAGCGGGAGGACAGCAGAGACCCAGTACTTC. It codes for CASSQTSGRTAETQYF.

The V gene is TRBV7-9, the J gene TRBJ2-2, with D possibly matching TRBD2 (7 bases). CDR1 is SEHNR and CDR2 is FQNEAQ in the germline V gene (reference sequence). V lost 10 bases and J lost 3, with 18 bases in between. The CDR3 loop spans 15 amino acids. The CDR3 nucleotides are TGTGCCACCTCTAGGGGGGGCCAGGACACCGGGGAGCTGTTTTTT. Amino acids: CATSRGGQDTGELFF.

V usage is TRBV20-1 and J usage is TRBJ1-2, with D hard to call. Trimming took off 6 bases at V and 0 bases at J, with 5 bases between the two ends. Per germline, CDR1 DFQATT and CDR2 SNEGSKA (reference sequence). The CDR3 sequence is 11 residues long. The CDR3 reads CSATPNYGYTF. DNA of the CDR3: TGCAGTGCCACTCCTAACTATGGCTACACCTTC.